Detailed here is one TCR beta chain. Germline CDR1 SGHNT, CDR2 YYREEE (reference sequence). Trimming removed 0 bases from V and 3 bases from J, with 10 bases in between. This CDR3 contains 15 residues. This table comes from immunoSEQ multiplex PCR, and its TCRdb copy is limited to in-frame clones, with some not included. The data contain about 300,000 clones, over 75% of them seen just once; the ten biggest clones take up 10% to 15%. This sample was taken from a study of blood T cell repertoires in COVID-19. This rearrangement joins TRBV5-4 to TRBJ1-3; tentative D call: TRBD1 (5 bases). This TCR came from a human donor in a cohort sampled during active COVID-19. The sequencing sample was made of peripheral blood. The CDR3 spells CASSLGGLLGNTIYF. In DNA form, the CDR3 reads TGTGCCAGCAGCTTGGGGGGCCTGCTTGGAAACACCATATATTTT.